Listed here are 32 T cell receptor beta chains from one sample, sequenced in a study of cytomegalovirus exposure and HLA in healthy donors. The PCR was carried out with 60 Vbeta primers and 13 Jbeta primers. Method: immunoSEQ multiplex PCR; TCRdb's copy keeps in-frame clones and lacks some. This table has about 130,000 clones, around four fifths appearing once. Sequences were obtained from PBMCs. These receptors were collected from a woman in her forties in good health and CMV-seropositive.

The chain is built from TRBV21-1 and TRBJ2-5; the tabulated D call, TRBD1, remains unverified against the DNA. TRBV21-1 has pseudogene status. The CDR3 has 17 residues. CDR3 sequence reads: CASSPSPGGPSQETQYF. The CDR3 DNA reads TGTGCCAGCAGTCCCAGTCCAGGGGGCCCCAGCCAAGAGACCCAGTACTTC.

The CDR3 nucleotides read TGTGCCAGCAGCTTGGGACCGACAGGTACCAATTCACCCCTCCACTTT. Its protein is CASSLGPTGTNSPLHF. This sequence joins TRBV5-4 and TRBJ1-6; maybe TRBD1 (6 bases). This CDR3 contains 16 residues. CDR1 is SGHNT, CDR2 YYREEE, per germline (reference sequence). V was pared by 0 bases and J by 7 bases, with 14 bases between.

This chain links TRBV28 with TRBJ2-2, with D maybe TRBD2 (6 bases). This CDR3 spans 16 amino acids. Trimming removed 2 bases from V and 5 bases from J, with 15 bases in between. Germline V gene sequence: CDR1 MDHEN, CDR2 SYDVKM. CDR3 protein: CASSLRRGARTGELFF. The DNA of the CDR3 is TGTGCCAGCAGTTTACGGAGGGGCGCTCGGACCGGGGAGCTGTTTTTT.

The chain is built from TRBV19 and TRBJ1-3; maybe TRBD1 (5 bases). In germline, CDR1 is LNHDA, CDR2 SQIVND (reference sequence). The V gene lost 5 bases and the J gene lost 3 bases, with 17 bases spanning the gap. The CDR3 length is 16 residues. The CDR3 is CASSPRQSSLGNTIYF. For the CDR3, the DNA is TGTGCCAGTAGTCCTCGACAGAGCAGCCTTGGAAACACCATATATTTT.

The chain joins TRBV6-1 to TRBJ1-5; 8 bases are a match to TRBD1. The CDR3 consists of 17 residues. CDR1 MNHNS and CDR2 SASEGT come from the germline V gene. The V segment lost 2 bases and the J segment 7 bases; nucleotides outside the gene matches: 13. CDR3 DNA sequence: TGTGCCAGCAGTGAAAGGGGTCGGGACAGGCGTCGGCAGCCCCAGCATTTT. Its protein product is CASSERGRDRRRQPQHF.

The genes are TRBV7-8 and TRBJ2-7; D is perhaps TRBD2 (7 bases). Germline assignment: CDR1 SGHVS and CDR2 FQNEAQ. Trimming pared 7 bases from V and 0 bases from J, leaving 13 bases between. The CDR3 has 14 residues. The CDR3 loop is CASKAGASSYEQYF. CDR3 bases: TGTGCCAGCAAGGCGGGGGCGAGCTCCTACGAGCAGTACTTC. Supplemented by reference TRBV7-8 and TRBJ2-7, the full variable domain reads GAGVSQSPRYKVAKRGQDVALRCDPISGHVSLFWYQQALGQGPEFLTYFQNEAQLDKSGLPSDRFFAERPEGSVSTLKIQRTQQEDSAVYLCASKAGASSYEQYFGPGTRLTVT.

V and J are TRBV11-2 and TRBJ1-1, with 9 bases lining up with TRBD1. Unmatched junction bases numbered 5, after V lost 5 bases and J lost 1 base. The CDR3 runs to 15 residues. Per the germline V gene, CDR1 is SGHAT and CDR2 is FQNNGV. The chain's CDR3 is CASSAGQGQNTEAFF. The CDR3 nucleotides read TGTGCCAGCAGCGCGGGACAGGGACAGAACACTGAAGCTTTCTTT.

The chain combines TRBV19 with TRBJ1-2; D is uncertain. V was clipped by 8 bases and J by 4 bases, with 11 bases between them. Germline CDR1 reads LNHDA; CDR2 reads SQIVND (reference sequence). The CDR3 is made up of 12 amino acids. CDR3 DNA sequence: TGTGCCAGTGCGGAATTGGGCTATGGCTACACCTTC. Encoded protein: CASAELGYGYTF.

CDR3 sequence reads: CASSLLSSYGYTF. CDR3 in DNA: TGTGCCAGCAGCTTATTGTCTTCCTATGGCTACACCTTC. The chain joins TRBV7-9 to TRBJ1-2, with D unresolved. The V gene lost 2 bases and the J gene lost 4 bases, with 8 bases spanning the gap. The CDR3 is made up of 13 amino acids. CDR1 is SEHNR and CDR2 is FQNEAQ in the germline V gene (reference sequence).

This clone occurred a few times. This chain uses TRBV6-4 with TRBJ2-1; possible D gene TRBD1, 6 bases. Deletions cut 3 bases from V and 3 bases from J, with 15 bases between. Germline values: CDR1 MRHNA, CDR2 SNTAGT. The CDR3 loop spans 16 amino acids. The CDR3 bases are TGTGCCAGCAGTGAAAACCACAGGGTTGACTACAATGAGCAGTTCTTC. Its protein product is CASSENHRVDYNEQFF.

In its sample, this clone was seen a few times. This chain connects TRBV9 to TRBJ1-3; 7 nucleotides match TRBD1. J lost 0 bases, V lost 0 bases, and 6 bases had no gene match. Germline CDR1 SGDLS, CDR2 YYNGEE. The CDR3 is 17 residues long. In nucleotides, the CDR3 is TGTGCCAGCAGCGTAGAGGAAGGGGGCTCCTCTGGAAACACCATATATTTT. Translating gives CASSVEEGGSSGNTIYF. Variable domain in full (rest from reference TRBV9 and TRBJ1-3): DSGVTQTPKHLITATGQRVTLRCSPRSGDLSVYWYQQSLDQGLQFLIQYYNGEERAKGNILERFSAQQFPDLHSELNLSSLELGDSALYFCASSVEEGGSSGNTIYFGEGSWLTVV.

The rearrangement joins TRBV10-3 to TRBJ1-2; D not certain. V gave up 0 bases and J gave up 3 bases, with 11 bases separating them. The CDR3 is 15 residues long. Germline assignment: CDR1 ENHRY and CDR2 SYGVKD. CDR3 nucleotide sequence: TGTGCCATCAGTGAGTCACCCACCACGGACTATGGCTACACCTTC. It codes for CAISESPTTDYGYTF.

In its sample, this clone was seen a few times. V usage is TRBV5-5 and J usage is TRBJ1-5, with TRBD1 matching 8 bases. The germline V gene encodes CDR1 SGHKS and CDR2 YYEKEE (reference sequence). CDR3 length: 15 residues. The V and J ends lost 4 bases and 3 bases, in that order; junction bases with no gene match: 6. CDR3 coding DNA: TGTGCCAGCAGCAAGGACAGGGCGGCCAATCAGCCCCAGCATTTT. Its protein product is CASSKDRAANQPQHF.

This chain uses TRBV5-1 with TRBJ2-1, with D uncertain. The CDR3 spans 13 residues. The germline V gene encodes CDR1 SGHRS and CDR2 YFSETQ. Deletions cut 1 base from V and 8 bases from J, with 10 bases between. The CDR3 here is CASSLSSLHEQFF. CDR3 nucleotide sequence: TGCGCCAGCAGCTTGTCTAGTCTACATGAGCAGTTCTTC.

The V gene is TRBV6-5, the J gene TRBJ1-5; D is undetermined. V lost 8 bases and J lost 1, with 6 bases in between. There are 12 residues in the CDR3. Germline values: CDR1 MNHEY, CDR2 SVGAGI. This chain's CDR3 is CASHQSNQPQHF. The CDR3 DNA reads as TGTGCCAGCCACCAGAGCAATCAGCCCCAGCATTTT.

This chain connects TRBV7-6 to TRBJ2-3; weak D call: TRBD2 (6 bases). The CDR3 consists of 14 residues. Per germline, CDR1 SGHVS and CDR2 FNYEAQ. V lost 5 bases and J 6 bases, leaving 15 bases between the germline ends. The CDR3 region is CASSGGTRWDTQYF. CDR3 DNA sequence: TGTGCCAGCAGCGGGGGGACTCGATGGGATACGCAGTATTTT.

This clone has only a few counts. V usage is TRBV4-2 and J usage is TRBJ2-6; TRBD1 aligns across 9 bases. The V gene's germline CDR1 is LGHNA and CDR2 YNFKEQ. The J segment lost 0 bases and the V segment lost 4 bases, leaving 4 bases of the junction unmatched. The CDR3 has 17 amino acids. In DNA form, the CDR3 reads TGTGCCAGCAGCCTCGGACAGGGGAGCTCTGGGGCCAACGTCCTGACTTTC. Translating gives CASSLGQGSSGANVLTF.

This chain links TRBV29-1 with TRBJ1-1, with D hard to call. The germline gives CDR1 SQVTM, CDR2 ANQGSEA. V was clipped by 7 bases and J by 1 base, with 10 bases between them. The CDR3 loop spans 12 amino acids. The CDR3 nucleotides are TGCAGCGCCCTACGACAGAACACTGAAGCTTTCTTT. Protein: CSALRQNTEAFF.

J is TRBJ2-1 and V is TRBV19; tentative D call: TRBD2 (5 bases). Germline assignment: CDR1 LNHDA and CDR2 SQIVND (reference sequence). V was trimmed by 5 bases and J by 5 bases, leaving 10 bases between them. The CDR3 has 13 amino acids. The CDR3 DNA reads TGTGCCAGTAGTGCCCTCGGGAACAATGAGCAGTTCTTC. Protein: CASSALGNNEQFF.

The chain joins TRBV6-1 to TRBJ2-7, with TRBD1 as a possible D gene (6 bases). V was clipped by 8 bases and J by 2 bases, with 13 bases between them. The germline CDR1 and CDR2 sequences are MNHNS and SASEGT. The CDR3 has 13 residues. The CDR3 is CASAGTGPYEQYF. The CDR3 nucleotides read TGTGCCAGCGCCGGAACAGGGCCCTACGAGCAGTACTTC.

This clone appeared a single time. This chain uses TRBV2 with TRBJ2-2, with TRBD1 identical over 8 bases. The CDR3 loop spans 14 amino acids. With 10 bases clipped from V and 0 bases from J, the junction kept 4 bases outside the gene matches. Germline lookup yields CDR1 SNHLY and CDR2 FYNNEI. As DNA, the CDR3 is TGTGCCACCTCAGGGGGCGCGAACACCGGGGAGCTGTTTTTT. Translation gives CATSGGANTGELFF.

CDR3: CASSFRSGGYNEQFF. The DNA for the CDR3 is TGTGCCAGCAGTTTCCGGAGCGGGGGGTACAATGAGCAGTTCTTC. This chain connects TRBV28 to TRBJ2-1, with 9 bases lining up with TRBD2. The CDR3 covers 15 residues. CDR1 is MDHEN, CDR2 SYDVKM, per germline. V lost 3 bases to trimming and J lost 4 bases; unmatched junction nucleotides: 4.

This chain connects TRBV5-4 to TRBJ2-7; 7 bases match TRBD2. CDR3 length: 15 amino acids. CDR1 is SGHNT, CDR2 YYREEE, per germline (reference sequence). The V segment lost 6 bases and the J segment 2 bases; nucleotides outside the gene matches: 11. The DNA of the CDR3 is TGTGCCAGCACCTGGGGGGGAGCGGTTACCTACGAGCAGTACTTC. Translating gives CASTWGGAVTYEQYF.

The chain is built from TRBV10-3 and TRBJ2-1; 8 bases agree with TRBD2. Germline V CDR1 and CDR2: ENHRY, SYGVKD. The CDR3 is made up of 14 amino acids. V shed 6 bases, J shed 9 bases, and the junction held 10 bases outside the gene matches. CDR3 protein: CAISSLAEGVEQFF. The CDR3 DNA reads as TGTGCCATCAGCTCACTAGCGGAGGGGGTTGAGCAGTTCTTC.

CDR3 residues: CASSDPGGASPDTQYF. For the CDR3, the DNA is TGTGCCAGCAGCGATCCGGGAGGGGCGAGCCCGGATACGCAGTATTTT. The rearrangement links TRBV6-4 to TRBJ2-3, with 8 bases fitting TRBD2. Looked up from germline, CDR1 is MRHNA and CDR2 is SNTAGT. The CDR3 contains 16 residues. The J segment lost 6 bases and the V segment lost 6 bases, leaving 14 bases of the junction unmatched.

This chain uses TRBV5-1 with TRBJ2-2, with 11 nucleotides matching TRBD2. The CDR3 loop spans 15 amino acids. Germline lookup yields CDR1 SGHRS and CDR2 YFSETQ. Losses at the gene ends were 4 bases for V and 4 bases for J; bases not matched to a gene: 3. This CDR3 reads CASSLAGGVTGELFF. Here the CDR3 DNA reads TGCGCCAGCAGCCTAGCGGGGGGTGTCACCGGGGAGCTGTTTTTT.

The CDR3 sequence: CAIGGTNSPLHF. The CDR3 nucleotides read TGTGCCATCGGAGGGACGAATTCACCCCTCCACTTT. The chain uses TRBV10-3 and TRBJ1-6, with a tentative D call TRBD1 (5 bases). Trimming left V 8 bases short and J 7 bases short, with 9 bases between. Germline V CDR1 and CDR2: ENHRY, SYGVKD. The CDR3 runs 12 residues.

This chain joins TRBV25-1 and TRBJ1-2; D is unclear. From germline, CDR1 is MGHDK and CDR2 SYGVNS. V lost 9 bases to trimming and J lost 2 bases, with 7 bases between them. This CDR3 has 11 residues. The CDR3: CASRGNYGYTF. The DNA of the CDR3 is TGTGCCAGTAGAGGGAACTATGGCTACACCTTC.

This sequence joins TRBV7-3 and TRBJ1-1; D is unresolved. This CDR3 has 13 residues. The V end was cut by 8 bases, the J end by 1 base, with 11 bases between. Germline loops: CDR1 SGHTA, CDR2 FQGTGA. For the CDR3, the DNA is TGTGCCAGCCGTGTGGCCCCGAACACTGAAGCTTTCTTT. It yields the protein CASRVAPNTEAFF.

The chain combines TRBV7-3 with TRBJ1-2; 10 bases are a match to TRBD1. The length of the CDR3 is 13 residues. The J segment lost 6 bases and the V segment lost 5 bases, leaving 3 bases of the junction unmatched. The germline V gene encodes CDR1 SGHTA and CDR2 FQGTGA. CDR3 loop: CASSETGGHGYTF. The CDR3, as DNA: TGTGCCAGCAGCGAGACAGGGGGCCATGGCTACACCTTC. Filled out from reference TRBV7-3 and TRBJ1-2, the complete variable domain reads GAGVSQTPSNKVTEKGKYVELRCDPISGHTALYWYRQSLGQGPEFLIYFQGTGAADDSGLPNDRFFAVRPEGSVSTLKIQRTERGDSAVYLCASSETGGHGYTFGSGTRLTVV.

This clone has a handful of counts. The rearrangement uses TRBV5-6 and TRBJ1-1; 9 nucleotides match TRBD1. The CDR3 spans 15 residues. The germline gives CDR1 SGHDT, CDR2 YYEEEE. J lost 3 bases, V lost 1 base, and 4 bases had no gene match. CDR3 region: CASSLMGTGHTEAFF. DNA of the CDR3: TGTGCCAGCAGCTTGATGGGGACAGGGCACACTGAAGCTTTCTTT.

On this clone itself: One end of the junction does not line up with germline, which may come from a read error. The V call is TRBV11-2, the J call TRBJ2-1, with D possibly TRBD2 on 6 matching bases. Germline loops: CDR1 SGHAT, CDR2 FQNNGV. CDR3 length: 15 amino acids. CDR3 DNA sequence: TGTGCCAACAGCTTCCCTAGCGAACCATACAATGAGCAGTTCTTC. Residues: CANSFPSEPYNEQFF.